This TCR beta chain was captured by sequencing in a study of blood T cell repertoires in COVID-19. Turning to the study itself: The United States, Italy and Spain supplied acute and convalescent COVID-19 samples. The cDNA or gDNA used as material had been derived from T cells, B-cell-depleted T cells, or PBMCs.

Germline V gene data show CDR1 as SGDLS and CDR2 as YYNGEE. V trimming: 4 bases; J trimming: 1 base; junction bases outside the gene matches: 14. The CDR3 has 19 residues. In the original workflow: Reference gene primer amplification yielded estimated nucleated cell counts. The method was immunoSEQ multiplex PCR; TCRdb's version includes in-frame clones alone and lacks a portion of them. The D gene and trimming were derived from the DNA, and the V and J assignments and clone size from that table. The repertoire includes tens of thousands of clones, 90% of them detected once, and 1.5% sits in the top ten.

This clonotype originated in a human donor with active COVID-19. The donor label of this sample is uncertain. Sequencing was carried out using peripheral blood. This chain uses TRBV9 with TRBJ1-3; 10 bases match TRBD1. CDR3 DNA: TGTGCCAGCAGCCTCATAGGGACAGGGGACGGAACTTCTGGAAACACCATATATTTT. This gives the protein CASSLIGTGDGTSGNTIYF.